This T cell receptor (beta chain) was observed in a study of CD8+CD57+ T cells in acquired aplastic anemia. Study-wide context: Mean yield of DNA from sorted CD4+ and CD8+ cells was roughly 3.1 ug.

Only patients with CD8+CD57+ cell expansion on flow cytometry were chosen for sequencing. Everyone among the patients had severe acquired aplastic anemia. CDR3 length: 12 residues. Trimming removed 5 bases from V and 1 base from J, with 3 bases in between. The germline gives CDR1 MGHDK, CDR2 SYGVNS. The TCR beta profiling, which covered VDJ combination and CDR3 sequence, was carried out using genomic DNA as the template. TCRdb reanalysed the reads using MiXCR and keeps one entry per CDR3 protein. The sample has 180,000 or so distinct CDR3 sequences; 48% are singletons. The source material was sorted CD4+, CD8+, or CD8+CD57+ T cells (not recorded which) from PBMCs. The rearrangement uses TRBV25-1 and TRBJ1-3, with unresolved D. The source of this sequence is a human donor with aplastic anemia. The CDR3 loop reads CASSPSGNTIYF. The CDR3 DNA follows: TGTGCCAGCAGTCCTTCTGGAAACACCATATATTTT.